Sequencing of this TCR beta chain was carried out in a study of cytomegalovirus exposure and HLA in healthy donors. Researchers ran the PCR with 60 Vbeta and 13 Jbeta primers. Using immunoSEQ multiplex PCR, the repertoire was profiled, and TCRdb retains in-frame clones only, with some absent. The sample carries about 200,000 clones, about 78% recorded once. Trimming left V 5 bases short and J 2 bases short, with 10 bases between. There are 14 residues in the CDR3. From germline, CDR1 is SNHLY and CDR2 FYNNEI. Sequenced material: PBMCs. This clonotype was sampled from a woman younger than 45 in good health and CMV-seronegative. V usage is TRBV2 and J usage is TRBJ1-3, with D possibly matching TRBD1 (5 bases). This CDR3 reads CASSRGNTGNTIYF. The CDR3 bases are TGTGCCAGCAGTAGGGGAAACACTGGAAACACCATATATTTT. Looking up the rest from reference TRBV2 and TRBJ1-3 gives the full variable domain: EPEVTQTPSHQVTQMGQEVILRCVPISNHLYFYWYRQILGQKVEFLVSFYNNEISEKSEIFDDQFSVERPDGSNFTLKIRSTKLEDSAMYFCASSRGNTGNTIYFGEGSWLTVV.